This T cell receptor (beta chain) was identified in a study of graft-versus-host responses after intestinal transplantation. Study-level findings and limits: The marrow of recipients harbored GvH clones, and ileum or blood showed some of them first.

The table came from immunoSEQ multiplex PCR; TCRdb's copy has only in-frame clones and leaves some out. This table has 12,000 to 15,000 clones, about 27% appearing once. CDR3 length equals 15 residues. Germline V gene lookup returns CDR1 LNHNV and CDR2 YYDKDF (reference sequence). Trimming took 0 bases from V and 0 from J, leaving 7 bases between them. Here the sequenced sample was alloreactive CD4+ T cells from a mixed lymphocyte reaction culture, taken before intestinal transplant. Subset here: CFSE-low proliferating T cells sorted from approximately 6-day pre-transplant mixed lymphocyte reaction (GvH or HvG direction). The sequence was obtained from a human patient who received an intestinal transplant. The rearrangement joins TRBV15 to TRBJ2-3; D call uncertain. CDR3 region: CATSRDGRSTDTQYF. CDR3 coding DNA: TGTGCCACCAGCAGAGACGGGCGTAGCACAGATACGCAGTATTTT.